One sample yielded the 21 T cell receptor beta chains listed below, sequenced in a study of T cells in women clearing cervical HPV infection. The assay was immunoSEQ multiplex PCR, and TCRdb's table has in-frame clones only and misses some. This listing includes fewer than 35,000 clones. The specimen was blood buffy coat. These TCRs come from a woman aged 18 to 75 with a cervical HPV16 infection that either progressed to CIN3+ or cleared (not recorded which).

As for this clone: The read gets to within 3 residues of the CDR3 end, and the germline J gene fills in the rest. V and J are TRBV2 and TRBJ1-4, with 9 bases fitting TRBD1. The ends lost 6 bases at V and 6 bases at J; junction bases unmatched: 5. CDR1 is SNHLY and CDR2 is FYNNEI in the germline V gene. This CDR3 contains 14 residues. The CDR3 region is CASSVDRGYEKLFF. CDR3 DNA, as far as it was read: TGTGCCAGCAGCGTAGACAGGGGGTATGAAAAA.

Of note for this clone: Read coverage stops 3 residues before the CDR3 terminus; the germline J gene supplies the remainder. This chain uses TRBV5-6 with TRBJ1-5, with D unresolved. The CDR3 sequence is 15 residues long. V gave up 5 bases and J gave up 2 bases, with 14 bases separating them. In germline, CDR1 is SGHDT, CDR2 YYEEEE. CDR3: CASSLGGLGNQPQHF. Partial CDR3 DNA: TGTGCCAGCAGTCTGGGCGGGTTGGGCAATCAGCCC.

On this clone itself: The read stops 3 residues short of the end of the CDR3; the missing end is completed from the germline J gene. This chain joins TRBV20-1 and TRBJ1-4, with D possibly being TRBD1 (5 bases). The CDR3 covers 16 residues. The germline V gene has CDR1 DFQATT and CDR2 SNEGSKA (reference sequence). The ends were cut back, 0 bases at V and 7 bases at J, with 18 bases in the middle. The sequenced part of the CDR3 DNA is TGCAGTGCTAGAGAGATCCAACCGGGACTGAGTGAAAAA. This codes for CSAREIQPGLSEK. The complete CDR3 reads CSAREIQPGLSEKLFF.

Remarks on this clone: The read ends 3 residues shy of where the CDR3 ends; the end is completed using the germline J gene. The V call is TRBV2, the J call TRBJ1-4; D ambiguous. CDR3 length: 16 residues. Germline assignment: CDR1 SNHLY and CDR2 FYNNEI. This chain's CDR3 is CASSEASPGVGSPLFF. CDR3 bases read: TGTGCCAGCAGTGAAGCATCCCCCGGGGTCGGTTCACCA.

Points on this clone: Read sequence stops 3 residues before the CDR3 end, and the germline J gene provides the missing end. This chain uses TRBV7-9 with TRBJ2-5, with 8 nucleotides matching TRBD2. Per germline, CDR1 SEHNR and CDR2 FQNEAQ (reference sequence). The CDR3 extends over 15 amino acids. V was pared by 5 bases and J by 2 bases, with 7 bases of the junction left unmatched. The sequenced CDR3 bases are TGTGCCAGCAGCACGGCGGGGGGACCACAAGAGACC. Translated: CASSTAGGPQET. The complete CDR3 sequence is CASSTAGGPQETQYF.

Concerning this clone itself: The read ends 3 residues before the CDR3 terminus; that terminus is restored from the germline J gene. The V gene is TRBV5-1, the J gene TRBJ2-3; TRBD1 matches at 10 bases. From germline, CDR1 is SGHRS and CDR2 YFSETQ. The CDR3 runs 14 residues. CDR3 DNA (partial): TGCGCCAGCAGCTTGGGGACAGGGGGACAGACG. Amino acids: CASSLGTGGQT. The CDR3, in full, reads CASSLGTGGQTQYF.

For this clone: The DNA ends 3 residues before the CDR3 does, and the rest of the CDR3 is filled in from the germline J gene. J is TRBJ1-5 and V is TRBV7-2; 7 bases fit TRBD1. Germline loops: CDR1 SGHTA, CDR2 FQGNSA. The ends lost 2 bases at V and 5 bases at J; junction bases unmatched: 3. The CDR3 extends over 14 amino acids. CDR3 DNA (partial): TGTGCCAGCAGCTTAAGACAGGGTGATCAGCCC. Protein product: CASSLRQGDQP. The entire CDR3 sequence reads CASSLRQGDQPQHF.

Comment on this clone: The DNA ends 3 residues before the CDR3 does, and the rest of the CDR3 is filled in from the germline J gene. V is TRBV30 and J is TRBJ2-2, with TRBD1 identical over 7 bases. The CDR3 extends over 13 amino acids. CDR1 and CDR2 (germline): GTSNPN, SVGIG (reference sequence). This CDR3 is CAWSLGTEEKLFF. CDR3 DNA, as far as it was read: TGTGCCTGGAGCTTAGGGACAGAGGAAAAG.

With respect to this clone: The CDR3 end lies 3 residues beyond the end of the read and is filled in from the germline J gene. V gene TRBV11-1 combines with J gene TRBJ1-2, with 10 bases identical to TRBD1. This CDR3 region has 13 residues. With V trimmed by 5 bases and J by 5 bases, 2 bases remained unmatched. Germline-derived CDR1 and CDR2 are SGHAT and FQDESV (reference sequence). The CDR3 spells CASSAGQGYGYTF. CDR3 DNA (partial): TGTGCCAGCAGCGCGGGACAGGGGTATGGC. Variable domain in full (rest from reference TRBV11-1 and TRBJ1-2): EAEVAQSPRYKITEKSQAVAFWCDPISGHATLYWYRQILGQGPELLVQFQDESVVDDSQLPKDRFSAERLKGVDSTLKIQPAELGDSAMYLCASSAGQGYGYTFGSGTRLTVV.

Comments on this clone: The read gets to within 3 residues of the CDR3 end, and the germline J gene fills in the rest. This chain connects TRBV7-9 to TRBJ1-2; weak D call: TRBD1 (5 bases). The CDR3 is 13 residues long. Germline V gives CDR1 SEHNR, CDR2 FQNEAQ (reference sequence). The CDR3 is CASGRGNTDTYTF. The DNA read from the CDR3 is TGTGCCAGCGGAAGGGGAAACACAGATACC.

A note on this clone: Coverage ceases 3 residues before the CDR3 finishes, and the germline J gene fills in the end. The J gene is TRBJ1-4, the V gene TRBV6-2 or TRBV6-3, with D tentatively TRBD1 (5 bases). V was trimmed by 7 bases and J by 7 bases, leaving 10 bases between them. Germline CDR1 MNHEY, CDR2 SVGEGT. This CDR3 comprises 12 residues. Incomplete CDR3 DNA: TGTGCCAGCAACCGGGGGAGTGAAAAA. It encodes CASNRGSEK. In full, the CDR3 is CASNRGSEKLFF.

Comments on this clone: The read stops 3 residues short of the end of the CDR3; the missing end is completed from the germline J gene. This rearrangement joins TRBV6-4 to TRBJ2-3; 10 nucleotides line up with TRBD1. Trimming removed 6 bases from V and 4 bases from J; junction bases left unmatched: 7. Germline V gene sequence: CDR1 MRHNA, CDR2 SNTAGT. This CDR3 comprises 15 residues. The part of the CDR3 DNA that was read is TGTGCCAGCAGGCCTACAGGGACAGGGGCAGATACG. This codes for CASRPTGTGADT. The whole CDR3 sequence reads CASRPTGTGADTQYF.

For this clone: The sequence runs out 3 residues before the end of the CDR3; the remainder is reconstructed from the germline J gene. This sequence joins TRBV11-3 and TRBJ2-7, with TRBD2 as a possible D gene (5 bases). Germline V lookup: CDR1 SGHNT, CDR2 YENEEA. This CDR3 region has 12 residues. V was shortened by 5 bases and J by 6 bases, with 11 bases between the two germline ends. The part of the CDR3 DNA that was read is TGTGCCAGCAGCCCTAACGGGGTCGAG. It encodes CASSPNGVE. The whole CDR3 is CASSPNGVEQYF.

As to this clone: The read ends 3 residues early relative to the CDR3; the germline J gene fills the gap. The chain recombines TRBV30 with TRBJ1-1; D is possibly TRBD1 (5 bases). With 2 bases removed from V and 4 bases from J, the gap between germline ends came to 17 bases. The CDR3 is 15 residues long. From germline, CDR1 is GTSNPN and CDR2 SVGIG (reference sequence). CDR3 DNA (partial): TGTGCCTGGAGTAGCGGGGACCCGAGGGGCACTGAA. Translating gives CAWSSGDPRGTE. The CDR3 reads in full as CAWSSGDPRGTEAFF.

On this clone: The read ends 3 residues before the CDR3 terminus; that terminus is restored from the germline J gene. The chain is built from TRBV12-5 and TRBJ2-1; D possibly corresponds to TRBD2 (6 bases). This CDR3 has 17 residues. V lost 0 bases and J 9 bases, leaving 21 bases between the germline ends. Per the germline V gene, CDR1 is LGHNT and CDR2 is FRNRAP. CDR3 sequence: CASGLVSLPSVKLEQFF. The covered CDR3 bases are TGTGCTAGTGGTTTGGTTTCCCTACCTAGCGTGAAGCTTGAG.

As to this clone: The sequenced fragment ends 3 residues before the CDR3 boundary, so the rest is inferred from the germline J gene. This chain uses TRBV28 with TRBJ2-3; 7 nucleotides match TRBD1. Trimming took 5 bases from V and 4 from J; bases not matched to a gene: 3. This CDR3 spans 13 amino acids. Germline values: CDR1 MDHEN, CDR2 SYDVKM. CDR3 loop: CASSLQGADTQYF. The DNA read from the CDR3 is TGTGCCAGCAGTCTCCAGGGGGCAGATACG.

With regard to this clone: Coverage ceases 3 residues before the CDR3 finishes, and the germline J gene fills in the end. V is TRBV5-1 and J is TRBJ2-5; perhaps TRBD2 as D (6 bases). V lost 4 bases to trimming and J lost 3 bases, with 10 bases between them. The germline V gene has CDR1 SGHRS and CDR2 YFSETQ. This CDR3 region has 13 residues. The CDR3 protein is CASSLPGEETQYF. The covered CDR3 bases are TGCGCCAGCAGCCTCCCGGGGGAAGAGACC. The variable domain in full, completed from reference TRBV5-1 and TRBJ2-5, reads KAGVTQTPRYLIKTRGQQVTLSCSPISGHRSVSWYQQTPGQGLQFLFEYFSETQRNKGNFPGRFSGRQFSNSRSEMNVSTLELGDSALYLCASSLPGEETQYFGPGTRLLVL.

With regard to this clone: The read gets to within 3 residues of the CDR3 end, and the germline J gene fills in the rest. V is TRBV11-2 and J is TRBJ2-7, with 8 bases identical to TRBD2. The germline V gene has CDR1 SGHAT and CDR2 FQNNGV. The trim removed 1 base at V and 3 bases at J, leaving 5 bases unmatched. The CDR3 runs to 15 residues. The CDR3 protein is CASSLVGTRVYEQYF. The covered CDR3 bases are TGTGCCAGCAGCTTAGTGGGGACTAGGGTCTACGAG.

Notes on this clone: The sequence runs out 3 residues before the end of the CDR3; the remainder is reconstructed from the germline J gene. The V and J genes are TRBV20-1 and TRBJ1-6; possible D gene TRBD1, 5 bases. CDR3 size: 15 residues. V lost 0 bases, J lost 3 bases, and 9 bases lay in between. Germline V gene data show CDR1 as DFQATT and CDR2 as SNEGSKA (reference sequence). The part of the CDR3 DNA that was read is TGCAGTGCTAGAGATTCCCAGGGCTATAATTCACCC. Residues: CSARDSQGYNSP. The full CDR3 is CSARDSQGYNSPLHF.

The sequenced CDR3 bases are TGTGCCAGCAGCCCGTGGGGGGGCAGCTACAATGAG. It specifies CASSPWGGSYNE. The whole CDR3 protein reads CASSPWGGSYNEQFF. The chain recombines TRBV7-2 with TRBJ2-1; possibly TRBD2 for D (7 bases). The read halts 3 residues ahead of the CDR3 end, with the missing end drawn from the germline J gene. CDR1 and CDR2 from the germline V gene are SGHTA and FQGNSA. V was trimmed by 5 bases and J by 3 bases, leaving 14 bases between them. This CDR3 has 15 amino acids.

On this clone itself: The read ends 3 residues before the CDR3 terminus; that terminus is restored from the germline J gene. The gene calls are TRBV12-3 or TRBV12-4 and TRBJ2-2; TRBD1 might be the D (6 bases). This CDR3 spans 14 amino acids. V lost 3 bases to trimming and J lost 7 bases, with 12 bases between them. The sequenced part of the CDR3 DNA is TGTGCCAGCAGTTTGGTAGGGGGAGTCGGGGAG. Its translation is CASSLVGGVGE. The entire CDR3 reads CASSLVGGVGELFF.